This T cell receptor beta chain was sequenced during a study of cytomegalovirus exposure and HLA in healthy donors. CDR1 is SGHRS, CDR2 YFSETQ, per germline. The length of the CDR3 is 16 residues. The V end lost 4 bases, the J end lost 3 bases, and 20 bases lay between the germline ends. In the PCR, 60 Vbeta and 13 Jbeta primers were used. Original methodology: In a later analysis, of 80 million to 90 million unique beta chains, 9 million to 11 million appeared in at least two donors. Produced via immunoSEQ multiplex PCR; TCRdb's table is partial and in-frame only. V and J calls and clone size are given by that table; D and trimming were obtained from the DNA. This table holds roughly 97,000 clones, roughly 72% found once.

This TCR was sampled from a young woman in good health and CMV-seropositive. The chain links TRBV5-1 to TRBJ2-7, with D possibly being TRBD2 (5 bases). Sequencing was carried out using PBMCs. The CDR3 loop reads CASSRDLGGPLYEQYF. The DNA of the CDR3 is TGCGCCAGCAGCCGCGATTTGGGCGGGCCGCTCTACGAGCAGTACTTC.